The rows below give T cell receptor beta chains drawn from one sample of a study of T-cell memory formation after mild COVID-19. TCRdb used MiXCR to reprocess the 5' RACE reads, holding one entry per CDR3 protein. This table holds 550,000 to 600,000 distinct CDR3 sequences, approximately 15% found once. The specimen was PBMCs or a T cell subset sorted from them (not recorded which). These receptors were taken from an adult woman who had mild COVID-19 (a few samples of this study predate the infection). Cell type and time point are not known. Each CDR3 is given with its conserved first and last residue.

V	length	CDR3
TRBV7-7	14	CASSPKAGVGELFF
TRBV29-1	11	CSVDRGYGYTF
TRBV12-3/TRBV12-4	15	CASSLGSDSQETQYF
TRBV4-1	17	CASSQGRREGLTGELFF
TRBV3-1	14	CASSPTRDNYEQYF
TRBV30	12	CAWSVQSYEQYF
TRBV9	13	CASSVEGFGELFF
TRBV29-1	14	CSVVSGIHTGELFF
TRBV7-8	19	CASSLPRQGAYYRYNEQFF
TRBV12-3/TRBV12-4	14	CASSFWGQSDTQYF
TRBV29-1	13	CSVETSASYEQYF
TRBV12-3/TRBV12-4	13	CASSSGLRGEQFF
TRBV11-2	14	CASSWGWERDTQYF
TRBV11-2	14	CASRALPARNEQFF
TRBV9	16	CASSAHPQGRYYGYTF
TRBV5-1	9	CASSPRSPF
TRBV6-2/TRBV6-3	14	CASRGDRASYEQFF
TRBV29-1	13	CSVEKRQNYGYTF
TRBV28	15	CASRGTGTGAGGYTF
TRBV19	14	CASSIAGGTDTQYF
TRBV6-5	14	CASSSQSSNQPQHF
TRBV24-1	13	CATRGTGANEQFF